The clone carrying this T cell receptor beta chain was detected only once. CDR1 is DFQATT, CDR2 SNEGSKA, per germline (reference sequence). Deletions cut 3 bases from V and 3 bases from J, with 8 bases between. The CDR3 is 12 residues long. The sample comes from a study of blood T cell repertoires in COVID-19. Across the whole study: Samples representing acute and convalescent COVID-19 were sourced from the United States, Italy and Spain. The cDNA or gDNA used as material had been derived from T cells, B-cell-depleted T cells, or PBMCs.

Per the study methods: Reference gene primer amplification gave nucleated cell count estimates. TCRdb's copy holds only in-frame clones and misses some; the assay was immunoSEQ multiplex PCR. For V, J and clone size, that table is used; D and trimming come from the DNA. The sample consists of fewer than 250,000 clones, approximately 90% of them appearing once. The rearrangement joins TRBV20-1 to TRBJ1-2, with D tentatively TRBD1 (6 bases). The TCR sequence derives from a human donor in a cohort sampled during active COVID-19. Sequenced: peripheral blood. The CDR3 nucleotides read TGCAGTGCTAGTGGGGGGCACTATGGCTACACCTTC. Its protein product is CSASGGHYGYTF.